This T cell receptor (beta chain) was sequenced in a study of CXCR3-negative and CXCR3-positive naive CD8 T cells. General study findings and limits: CXCR3-positive naive cells had more hydrophobic TRB CDR3s than CXCR3-negative naive cells. Memory cells showed distinct TRBV-TRBJ patterns, while the two naive subsets matched. Memory CD8+ cells showed much lower diversity, while both naive subsets were comparably high.

TRB cDNA was prepared as libraries by UMI-labeled 5' RACE. TCRdb reprocessed the 5' RACE reads, with one entry per CDR3 protein and no DNA. Its clone listing holds under 150,000 distinct CDR3 sequences. Details on this clonotype: Its specificity is unknown.

CDR1 is SQVTM and CDR2 is ANQGSEA in the germline V gene. The CDR3 is 14 amino acids. The sequenced material came from naive CXCR3+ CD8+ T cells from blood. Subset indicated: CD45RO-CCR7+CD27+CD95- naive CD8+ T cells expressing CXCR3 (TNR3+). The chain couples TRBV29-1 to TRBJ1-4; TCRdb's D call of TRBD1 is untestable without DNA. The receptor was derived from a human donor in good health. Some clones in this sample may be carry-over from other donors' samples. CDR3: CSVAGTATNEKLFF.